This T cell receptor beta chain was sequenced during a study of shared clonotypes between healthy human individuals. CDR1 and CDR2 (germline): SGHVS, FNYEAQ. Germline trimming cut 3 bases from V and 2 bases from J; bases unmatched to any gene: 3. The CDR3 covers 15 residues. TCRdb's copy holds only in-frame clones and misses some; the assay was immunoSEQ multiplex PCR. The sample has about 2.1 million clones, over 85% seen once. Positively selected for CCR7, the CD45RO-negative cells used as naive CD8 cells excluded terminally differentiated effector memory CD45RA+ cells. Study-wide findings and caveats: Naive subsets generally had larger estimated richness than memory subsets.

Regarding this clone: Its antigen is unknown. The sample contains more than one DNA sequence encoding this CDR3.

The receptor's source is a man younger than 35 in good health. Some clones in this sample may be carry-over from other donors' samples. The chain employs TRBV7-6 and TRBJ2-5, with TRBD2 matching 10 bases. The sample taken for sequencing was naive CD8+ T cells from PBMCs. This CDR3 reads CASSLTSGLQETQYF. In DNA form, the CDR3 reads TGTGCCAGCAGCTTGACTAGCGGGCTACAAGAGACCCAGTACTTC.